The sequence of this T cell receptor beta chain was determined in a study of blood T cell repertoires in COVID-19. Study as a whole: The origin of the acute and convalescent COVID-19 samples was the United States, Italy and Spain.

Germline V gene sequence: CDR1 SGHNT, CDR2 YENEEA. The CDR3 spans 15 residues. V was clipped by 7 bases and J by 5 bases, with 17 bases between them. Sequenced by immunoSEQ multiplex PCR; TCRdb stores in-frame clones only, minus some. The repertoire holds about 120,000 clones, approximately 87% seen once, with 3% to 5% in the top ten. Sequenced material: peripheral blood. The sequence came from a man aged 60 to 75 with acute or convalescent COVID-19. V usage is TRBV11-3 and J usage is TRBJ2-2; maybe TRBD2 (8 bases). CDR3 nucleotides: TGTGCCAGCAAGGGGGACAGCGGGAGTACCGGGGAGCTGTTTTTT. This codes for CASKGDSGSTGELFF.